This T cell receptor beta chain is drawn from a study of regulatory T cells in long-lasting Graves disease. Study-wide findings and caveats: For persistent Graves' patients, TCR diversity was lower than for newly diagnosed ones.

In building TCR beta libraries, iRepertoire HTBI primers were used together with Arm-PCR of CDR3 regions. From the multiplex PCR reads, TCRdb called clonotypes with MiXCR, one entry per CDR3 protein. The table shows 400,000 to 500,000 distinct CDR3 sequences, with approximately 14% occurring only once. This CDR3 spans 15 amino acids. Germline V gives CDR1 SGHRS, CDR2 YFSETQ. V lost 2 bases to trimming and J lost 2 bases; unmatched junction nucleotides: 7. The time point is: newly diagnosed GD, antithyroid drugs for less than 3 months. PBMCs were the source of the RNA used for TCR sequencing. In each case, Graves' disease was diagnosed per American Thyroid Association guidelines. This clonotype has more than one count but fewer than ten. Its antigen is not identified. These data were also reused for a study on T cells in Graves' hyperthyroidism and ophthalmopathy. This second study says: Uncontrolled infections, other autoimmune diseases, pregnancy or lactation led to exclusion of patients.

This specimen consisted of peripheral blood mononuclear cells (PBMCs), obtained at new diagnosis, from a patient treated with antithyroid drugs. The sequence was collected from a woman aged 45-60 years with Graves disease. The chain is built from TRBV5-1 and TRBJ2-7; TRBD1 matches at 7 bases. The DNA of the CDR3 is TGCGCCAGCAGCTTAGGGGGACAGTTCGCCTACGAGCAGTACTTC. Translating it yields CASSLGGQFAYEQYF.